These 31 T cell receptor beta chains came from one sample sequenced in a study of blood T cells in healthy people across ages. Next came a second PCR, run for roughly 6 to 11 cycles, which used a sample-barcoded 5' primer along with a J-beta primer mix. TCRdb processed the 5' RACE reads anew with MiXCR; each CDR3 protein has one entry. The sample holds 600,000 or so distinct CDR3 sequences, over 20% seen once. The sample consisted of blood. The receptors were sampled from a man between 65 and 85 years old in good health.

The gene calls are TRBV28 and TRBJ2-3, with D maybe TRBD1 (6 bases). With 8 bases removed from V and 0 bases from J, the gap between germline ends came to 9 bases. The CDR3 runs to 13 residues. CDR1 and CDR2 (germline): MDHEN, SYDVKM. The DNA of the CDR3 is TGTGCCAGCGGGACACCCAGCACAGATACGCAGTATTTT. It yields the protein CASGTPSTDTQYF.

This clonotype has at least ten counts. This chain connects TRBV27 to TRBJ1-4, with a tentative D call TRBD1 (5 bases). The V gene's germline CDR1 is MNHEY and CDR2 SMNVEV (reference sequence). This CDR3 comprises 14 residues. Deletions cut 5 bases from V and 10 bases from J, with 17 bases between. The CDR3 nucleotides read TGTGCCAGCAGTACCAATTCGGGACGCCGAAAACTGTTTTTT. Protein product: CASSTNSGRRKLFF.

This clonotype was counted at least ten times. This chain links TRBV4-1 with TRBJ1-5; D is undetermined. This CDR3 has 14 residues. CDR1 MGHRA and CDR2 YSYEKL come from the germline V gene. The V and J ends lost 1 base and 7 bases respectively, with 11 bases between them. CDR3 residues: CASSQGPRGQPQHF. The CDR3 DNA sequence: TGCGCCAGCAGCCAAGGGCCCCGGGGACAGCCCCAGCATTTT.

The chain has TRBV7-9 and TRBJ2-7, with 9 bases lining up with TRBD2. Germline trimming cut 1 base from V and 7 bases from J; bases unmatched to any gene: 5. From germline, CDR1 is SEHNR and CDR2 FQNEAQ (reference sequence). The CDR3 is 14 residues long. CDR3 nucleotide sequence: TGTGCCAGCAGCTTAGAGGGGCTAGCGGGGGAGCAGTACGTC. Its translation: CASSLEGLAGEQYV.

This clonotype appeared a single time. A junction boundary mismatches the germline segment, possibly from a read error. This sequence joins TRBV7-9 and TRBJ2-1; D is ambiguous. The CDR3 extends over 14 amino acids. Germline loops: CDR1 SEHNR, CDR2 FQNEAQ (reference sequence). DNA for the CDR3: TGTGCCGGCAGCTTATTCGGTTACTACAATGAGCAGTTCTTC. Protein: CAGSLFGYYNEQFF.

The rearrangement links TRBV20-1 to TRBJ2-7; D gene uncertain. V was pared by 3 bases and J by 4 bases, with 7 bases between. The CDR3 is 11 amino acids. Germline loops: CDR1 DFQATT, CDR2 SNEGSKA (reference sequence). CDR3 amino acids: CSASMSYEQYF. In DNA form, the CDR3 reads TGCAGTGCTAGCATGAGTTACGAGCAGTACTTC.

This chain connects TRBV12-3 or TRBV12-4 to TRBJ2-7; the match to TRBD1 covers 9 bases. The V and J ends lost 5 bases and 1 base, in that order; junction bases with no gene match: 12. The CDR3 loop spans 17 amino acids. In DNA form, the CDR3 reads TGTGCCAGCAGTAGAACAGGGGGCGCCGTCTTGTCCTACGAGCAGTACTTC. As protein: CASSRTGGAVLSYEQYF.

The rearrangement links TRBV6-5 to TRBJ2-2; D ambiguous. From germline, CDR1 is MNHEY and CDR2 SVGAGI. The CDR3 totals 14 residues. V lost 6 bases, J lost 7 bases, and 15 bases lay in between. This chain's CDR3 is CASRDLGVLGELFF. In nucleotides, the CDR3 is TGTGCCAGCAGGGACCTGGGCGTCCTCGGGGAGCTGTTTTTT.

The chain joins TRBV5-1 to TRBJ1-1; no reliable D call. Trimming removed 3 bases at V and 4 bases at J, with 13 bases between. CDR1 and CDR2 (germline): SGHRS, YFSETQ. This CDR3 has 14 amino acids. DNA of the CDR3: TGCGCCAGCAGCTCCGACGGAAGGGCCACTGAAGCTTTCTTT. As protein: CASSSDGRATEAFF.

As concerns this clonotype: The CDR3 does not close with the conserved phenylalanine or tryptophan, likely indicating a read error. The DNA is left out, because the CDR3 cannot be placed on it with certainty; the CDR3 is given as TCRdb lists it. V gene TRBV20-1 combines with J gene TRBJ1-1; TRBD1 reflects the table's D call only, with no check against the DNA. The CDR3 length equals 12 residues, ends included. The germline CDR1 and CDR2 sequences are DFQATT and SNEGSKA (reference sequence). The CDR3 loop reads CSASPLRTEVFL.

This clonotype was detected only a few times. The chain is built from TRBV11-2 and TRBJ1-2; 10 positions match TRBD1. Losses at the gene ends were 5 bases for V and 4 bases for J; bases not matched to a gene: 7. The CDR3 has 15 residues. Germline CDR1 and CDR2: SGHAT and FQNNGV. CDR3 sequence: CASSARDRGRYGYTF. DNA of the CDR3: TGTGCCAGCAGCGCCCGGGACAGGGGCCGCTATGGCTACACCTTC.

This clonotype was detected ten times or more. The J gene is TRBJ2-1, the V gene TRBV7-2, with 8 bases identical to TRBD1. Germline V CDR1 and CDR2: SGHTA, FQGNSA. The V gene end was trimmed by 5 bases and the J gene end by 0 bases; junction bases not matched to a gene: 3. CDR3 length equals 15 residues. In nucleotides, the CDR3 is TGTGCCAGCAGCCCAGACAGGGGCTCCTACAATGAGCAGTTCTTC. Amino acid sequence: CASSPDRGSYNEQFF.

This clonotype was recorded a few times. The rearrangement links TRBV29-1 to TRBJ2-5; D perhaps matches TRBD1 (5 bases). The J call may be mistaken, given a closer DNA end match to TRBJ2-7. Germline V lookup: CDR1 SQVTM, CDR2 ANQGSEA. The CDR3 is made up of 12 amino acids. The CDR3 sequence: CSAETASYEQYF. CDR3 nucleotides: TGCAGCGCCGAGACAGCCTCCTACGAGCAGTACTTC.

The chain couples TRBV10-3 to TRBJ2-5, with TRBD1 matching over 7 bases. The J call may be incorrect, as the DNA end agrees better with TRBJ2-7. The germline gives CDR1 ENHRY, CDR2 SYGVKD. This CDR3 is built from 13 residues. In nucleotides, the CDR3 is TGTGCCATCAGTGACGGGACAGCCTACGAGCAGTACTTC. It translates to CAISDGTAYEQYF.

The chain employs TRBV28 and TRBJ2-2; possibly TRBD1 for D (6 bases). The V end lost 5 bases, the J end lost 7 bases, and 17 bases lay between the germline ends. Germline CDR1 reads MDHEN; CDR2 reads SYDVKM. This CDR3 comprises 15 residues. The CDR3 loop reads CASSNPAGVGGELFF. CDR3 coding DNA: TGTGCCAGCAGTAACCCGGCAGGGGTAGGCGGGGAGCTGTTTTTT.

This clonotype was observed once. This chain links TRBV20-1 with TRBJ2-5, with 8 positions matching TRBD2. The length of the CDR3 is 14 residues. Losses at the gene ends were 3 bases for V and 0 bases for J; bases not matched to a gene: 3. Germline V gene data show CDR1 as DFQATT and CDR2 as SNEGSKA (reference sequence). The CDR3 sequence is CSASVLADQETQYF. CDR3 in DNA: TGCAGTGCTAGCGTACTAGCGGACCAAGAGACCCAGTACTTC.

This clonotype was observed a few times. The chain has TRBV6-5 and TRBJ1-6, with no clear D. V was shortened by 6 bases and J by 4 bases, with 10 bases between the two germline ends. Germline V gene lookup returns CDR1 MNHEY and CDR2 SVGAGI. The CDR3 is 14 residues long. The CDR3 reads CASSKDGYNSPLHF. In DNA, the CDR3 is TGTGCCAGCAGCAAGGACGGTTATAATTCACCCCTCCACTTT.

The chain has TRBV7-2 and TRBJ2-2, with 8 bases lining up with TRBD2. Losses at the gene ends were 5 bases for V and 7 bases for J; bases not matched to a gene: 12. The CDR3 totals 16 residues. Germline CDR1 reads SGHTA; CDR2 reads FQGNSA. The CDR3 sequence is CASSPTSLTSGGELFF. CDR3 coding DNA: TGTGCCAGCAGCCCGACCTCGCTTACTAGCGGCGGGGAGCTGTTTTTT.

This clonotype has at least ten counts. The V and J genes are TRBV12-3 or TRBV12-4 and TRBJ2-4; tentative D call: TRBD2 (6 bases). The ends were cut back, 3 bases at V and 0 bases at J, with 12 bases in the middle. The CDR3 is 16 residues long. In DNA, the CDR3 is TGTGCCAGCAGTTTGAGCGGGCTAGTAGCCAAAAACATTCAGTACTTC. Protein product: CASSLSGLVAKNIQYF.

This clonotype was seen a few times. This CDR3 is CSASRTSGMTYEQYF. Written as DNA, the CDR3 is TGCAGTGCTTCAAGGACTAGCGGGATGACCTACGAGCAGTACTTC. V and J are TRBV20-1 and TRBJ2-7, with 12 bases aligning to TRBD2. After removal of 5 bases from V and 2 bases from J, the junction contained 7 bases not matched to a gene. This CDR3 has 15 amino acids. Germline CDR1 DFQATT, CDR2 SNEGSKA (reference sequence).

This clonotype was seen repeatedly, ten times or more. The rearrangement links TRBV28 to TRBJ2-1; 11 nucleotides agree with TRBD2. CDR3 length equals 15 residues. V trimming: 3 bases; J trimming: 6 bases; junction bases outside the gene matches: 4. Germline lookup yields CDR1 MDHEN and CDR2 SYDVKM. The CDR3 is CASSFGTSGLNEQFF. Here the CDR3 DNA reads TGTGCCAGCAGTTTCGGGACTAGCGGACTCAATGAGCAGTTCTTC.

At least ten counts were recorded for this clonotype. V usage is TRBV12-3 or TRBV12-4 and J usage is TRBJ2-1; D remains ambiguous. This CDR3 spans 15 amino acids. The V gene lost 6 bases and the J gene lost 2 bases, with 14 bases spanning the gap. The CDR3 region has the DNA TGTGCCAGCAGGCCTCTAGTATCCCCCTACAATGAGCAGTTCTTC. Translating gives CASRPLVSPYNEQFF.

This clonotype was counted only a few times. The chain uses TRBV6-2 or TRBV6-3 and TRBJ2-7; possibly TRBD1 for D (5 bases). Trimming removed 3 bases at V and 0 bases at J, with 12 bases between. CDR1 is MNHEY and CDR2 is SVGEGT in the germline V gene. This CDR3 is 15 amino acids long. Written as DNA, the CDR3 is TGTGCCAGCAGTTATTGGACACCGAGCTCCTACGAGCAGTACTTC. It yields the protein CASSYWTPSSYEQYF.

V usage is TRBV7-2 and J usage is TRBJ1-5; D might be TRBD1 (5 bases). The CDR3 spans 14 residues. V dropped 5 bases and J dropped 6 bases, with 14 bases sitting between them. Germline CDR1 reads SGHTA; CDR2 reads FQGNSA. For the CDR3, the DNA is TGTGCCAGCAGCGAAGGGACTGGCGGTCAGCCCCAGCATTTT. It codes for CASSEGTGGQPQHF.

This chain links TRBV27 with TRBJ1-6, with 8 bases fitting TRBD1. Germline trimming cut 5 bases from V and 6 bases from J; bases unmatched to any gene: 6. Germline assignment: CDR1 MNHEY and CDR2 SMNVEV (reference sequence). CDR3 size: 15 residues. CDR3 region: CASSIQGGVNSPLHF. The CDR3 coding sequence is TGTGCCAGCAGTATACAGGGGGGAGTTAATTCACCCCTCCACTTT.

This clonotype was seen only a few times. This chain connects TRBV3-1 to TRBJ1-1; D might be TRBD1 (5 bases). The V and J ends lost 3 bases and 1 base respectively, with 9 bases between them. CDR3 length equals 14 residues. Germline CDR1 and CDR2: LGHDT and YNNKEL (reference sequence). This CDR3 is CASSQGQRNTEAFF. The DNA for the CDR3 is TGTGCCAGCAGCCAGGGGCAGAGGAACACTGAAGCTTTCTTT.

A remark on this clonotype: The junction differs from germline at one of its ends, possibly a read error. This rearrangement joins TRBV27 to TRBJ1-1, with TRBD1 matching 8 bases. The CDR3 runs to 15 residues. Germline V gene data show CDR1 as MNHEY and CDR2 as SMNVEV (reference sequence). The CDR3 nucleotides read TGCGCCAGCAGTCCCCGTAACAGGGGGTCCACTGAAGCTTTCTTT. Translated, it gives CASSPRNRGSTEAFF.

The chain carries TRBV2 and TRBJ2-3; D is perhaps TRBD1 (5 bases). The V gene lost 6 bases and the J gene lost 0 bases, with 7 bases spanning the gap. The CDR3 extends over 13 amino acids. Per germline, CDR1 SNHLY and CDR2 FYNNEI. Here the CDR3 reads CASRPGSTDTQYF. Written as DNA, the CDR3 is TGTGCCAGCAGGCCAGGGAGCACAGATACGCAGTATTTT.

This clonotype was recorded many times. The rearrangement uses TRBV9 and TRBJ2-1; 8 bases align to TRBD2. The V gene's germline CDR1 is SGDLS and CDR2 YYNGEE. Unmatched junction bases numbered 9, after V lost 0 bases and J lost 7 bases. The CDR3 spans 16 residues. The CDR3 sequence is CASSVDQGSGSNEQFF. CDR3 DNA sequence: TGTGCCAGCAGCGTAGACCAGGGGAGCGGGAGTAATGAGCAGTTCTTC. The full variable domain, in which reference TRBV9 and TRBJ2-1 provide the parts outside the CDR3, is DSGVTQTPKHLITATGQRVTLRCSPRSGDLSVYWYQQSLDQGLQFLIQYYNGEERAKGNILERFSAQQFPDLHSELNLSSLELGDSALYFCASSVDQGSGSNEQFFGPGTRLTVL.

The chain is built from TRBV20-1 and TRBJ2-3, with TRBD2 matching over 12 bases. After removal of 6 bases from V and 3 bases from J, the junction contained 7 bases not matched to a gene. CDR3 length: 15 residues. Germline CDR1 DFQATT, CDR2 SNEGSKA (reference sequence). As DNA, the CDR3 is TGCAGTGCCAAACCGACTAGCGGGAGAACAGATACGCAGTATTTT. Protein: CSAKPTSGRTDTQYF.

This chain links TRBV12-3 or TRBV12-4 with TRBJ2-7; 8 bases are shared with TRBD1. Unmatched junction bases numbered 4, after V lost 1 base and J lost 5 bases. The length of the CDR3 is 14 residues. CDR3 DNA: TGTGCCAGCAGTTTAGGCAGGGGGCTCAACGAGCAGTACTTC. Its translation is CASSLGRGLNEQYF.